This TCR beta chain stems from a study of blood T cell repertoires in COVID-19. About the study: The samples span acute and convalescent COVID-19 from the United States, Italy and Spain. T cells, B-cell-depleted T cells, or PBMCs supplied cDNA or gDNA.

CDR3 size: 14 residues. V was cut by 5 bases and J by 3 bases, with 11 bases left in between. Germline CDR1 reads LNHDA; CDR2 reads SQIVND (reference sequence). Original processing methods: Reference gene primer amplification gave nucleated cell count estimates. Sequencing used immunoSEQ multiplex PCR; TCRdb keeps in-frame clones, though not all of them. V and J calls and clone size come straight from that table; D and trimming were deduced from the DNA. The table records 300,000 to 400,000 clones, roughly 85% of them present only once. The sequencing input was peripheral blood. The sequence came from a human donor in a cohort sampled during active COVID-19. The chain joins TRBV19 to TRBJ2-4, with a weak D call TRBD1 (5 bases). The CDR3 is CASSQDNHKNIQYF. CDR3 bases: TGTGCCAGTAGTCAGGACAATCACAAAAACATTCAGTACTTC.